The sample holds a few counts of the clone carrying this TCR beta chain. TCRdb's table, derived via immunoSEQ multiplex PCR, lists solely in-frame clones and lacks some. Of some 37,000 clones listed, around 80% were seen once; the top ten hold 22%. This CDR3 is 13 amino acids long. Trimming removed 5 bases at V and 0 bases at J, with 8 bases between. Germline lookup yields CDR1 SGHTA and CDR2 FQGNSA. This sample was taken from a study of OX40 agonist ivuxolimab in advanced cancers. The V and J genes are TRBV7-2 and TRBJ2-7, with D perhaps given as TRBD1 or TRBD2 (6 bases each). The sequenced sample was CD4+ or CD8+ T cells sorted from blood, obtained in a trial of the OX40 agonist ivuxolimab. The clonotype originates from an adult with an advanced solid tumor such as melanoma, head and neck, liver or kidney cancer. CDR3 DNA sequence: TGTGCCAGCAGCAGGGGGGACTCCTACGAGCAGTACTTC. Its translation: CASSRGDSYEQYF. Variable domain in full (rest from reference TRBV7-2 and TRBJ2-7): GAGVSQSPSNKVTEKGKDVELRCDPISGHTALYWYRQSLGQGLEFLIYFQGNSAPDKSGLPSDRFSAERTGGSVSTLTIQRTQQEDSAVYLCASSRGDSYEQYFGPGTRLTVT.